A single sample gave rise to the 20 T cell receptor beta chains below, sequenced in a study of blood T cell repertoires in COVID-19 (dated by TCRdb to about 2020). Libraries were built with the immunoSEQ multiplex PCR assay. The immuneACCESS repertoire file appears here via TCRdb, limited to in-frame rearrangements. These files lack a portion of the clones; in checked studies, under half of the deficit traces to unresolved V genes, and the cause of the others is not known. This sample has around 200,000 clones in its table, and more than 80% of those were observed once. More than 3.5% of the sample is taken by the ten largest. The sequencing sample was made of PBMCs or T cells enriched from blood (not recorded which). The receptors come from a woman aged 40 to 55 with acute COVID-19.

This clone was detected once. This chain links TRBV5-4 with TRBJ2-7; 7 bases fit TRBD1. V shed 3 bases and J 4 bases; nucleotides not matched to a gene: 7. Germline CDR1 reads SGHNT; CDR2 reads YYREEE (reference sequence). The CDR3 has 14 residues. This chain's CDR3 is CASSYTGQRYEQYF. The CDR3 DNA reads TGTGCCAGCAGCTACACGGGACAGCGGTACGAGCAGTACTTC.

CDR3 protein: CASSFPSGGSYNEQFF. The DNA for the CDR3 is TGTGCCAGCAGTTTCCCAAGCGGGGGGTCCTACAATGAGCAGTTCTTC. The rearrangement joins TRBV27 to TRBJ2-1, with 9 nucleotides matching TRBD2. J gave up 1 base and V 3 bases, and 4 bases lay outside the gene matches. The CDR3 sequence is 16 residues long. Germline lookup yields CDR1 MNHEY and CDR2 SMNVEV (reference sequence).

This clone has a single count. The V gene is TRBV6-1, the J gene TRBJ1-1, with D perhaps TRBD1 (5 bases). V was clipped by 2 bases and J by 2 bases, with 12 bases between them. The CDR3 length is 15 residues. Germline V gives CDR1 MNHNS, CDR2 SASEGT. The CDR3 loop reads CASSETWQGNTEAFF. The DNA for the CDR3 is TGTGCCAGCAGTGAAACGTGGCAGGGAAACACTGAAGCTTTCTTT.

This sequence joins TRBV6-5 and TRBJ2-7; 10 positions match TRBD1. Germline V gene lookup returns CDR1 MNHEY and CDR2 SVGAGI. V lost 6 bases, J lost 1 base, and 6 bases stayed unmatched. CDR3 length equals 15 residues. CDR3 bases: TGTGCCAGCAGCCGAGGACAGGGGGGATCCTACGAGCAGTACGTC. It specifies CASSRGQGGSYEQYV.

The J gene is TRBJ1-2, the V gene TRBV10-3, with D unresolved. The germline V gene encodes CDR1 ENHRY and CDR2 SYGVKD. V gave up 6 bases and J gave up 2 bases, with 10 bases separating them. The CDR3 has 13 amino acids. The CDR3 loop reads CAISAQANYGYTF. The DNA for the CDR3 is TGTGCCATCAGCGCCCAGGCGAACTATGGCTACACCTTC.

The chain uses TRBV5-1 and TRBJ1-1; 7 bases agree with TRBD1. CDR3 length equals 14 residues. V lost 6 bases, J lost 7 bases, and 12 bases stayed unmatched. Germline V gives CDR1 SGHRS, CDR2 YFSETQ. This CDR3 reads CASTRQGEVGEAFF. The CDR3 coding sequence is TGCGCCAGCACCAGACAGGGCGAGGTTGGTGAAGCTTTCTTT. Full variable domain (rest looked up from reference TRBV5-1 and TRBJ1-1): KAGVTQTPRYLIKTRGQQVTLSCSPISGHRSVSWYQQTPGQGLQFLFEYFSETQRNKGNFPGRFSGRQFSNSRSEMNVSTLELGDSALYLCASTRQGEVGEAFFGQGTRLTVV.

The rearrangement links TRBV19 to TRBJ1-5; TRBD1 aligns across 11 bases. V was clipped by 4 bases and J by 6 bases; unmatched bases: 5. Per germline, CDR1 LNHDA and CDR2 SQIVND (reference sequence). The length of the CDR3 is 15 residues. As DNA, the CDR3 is TGTGCCAGTAGTACGGACAGGGGGCTTCTTCAGCCCCAGCATTTT. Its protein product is CASSTDRGLLQPQHF.

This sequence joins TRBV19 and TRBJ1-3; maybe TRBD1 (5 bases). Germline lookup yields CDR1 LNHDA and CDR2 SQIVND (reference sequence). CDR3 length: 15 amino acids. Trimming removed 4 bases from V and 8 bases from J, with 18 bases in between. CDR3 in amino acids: CASSTQGLVVDTIYF. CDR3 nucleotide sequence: TGTGCCAGTAGTACCCAGGGCCTGGTGGTGGACACCATATATTTT.

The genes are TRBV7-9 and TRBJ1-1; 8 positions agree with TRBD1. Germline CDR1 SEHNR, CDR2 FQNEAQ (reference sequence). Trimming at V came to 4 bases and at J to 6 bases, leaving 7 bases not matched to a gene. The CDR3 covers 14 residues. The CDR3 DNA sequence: TGTGCCAGCAGCTCAGGACAGGGAAATGCTGAAGCTTTCTTT. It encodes CASSSGQGNAEAFF.

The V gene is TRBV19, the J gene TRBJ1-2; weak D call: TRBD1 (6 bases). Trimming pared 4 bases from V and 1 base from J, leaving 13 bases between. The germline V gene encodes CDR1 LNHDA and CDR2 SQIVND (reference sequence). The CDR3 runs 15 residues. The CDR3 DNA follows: TGTGCCAGTAGTACCACAGGGACCAATAACTATGGCTACACCTTC. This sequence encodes CASSTTGTNNYGYTF.

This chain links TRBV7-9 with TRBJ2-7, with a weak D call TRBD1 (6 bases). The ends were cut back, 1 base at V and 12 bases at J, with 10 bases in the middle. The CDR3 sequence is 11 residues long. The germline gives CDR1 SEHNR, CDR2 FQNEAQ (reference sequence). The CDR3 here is CASSLEGQMYV. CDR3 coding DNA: TGTGCCAGCAGCTTAGAGGGACAAATGTACGTC.

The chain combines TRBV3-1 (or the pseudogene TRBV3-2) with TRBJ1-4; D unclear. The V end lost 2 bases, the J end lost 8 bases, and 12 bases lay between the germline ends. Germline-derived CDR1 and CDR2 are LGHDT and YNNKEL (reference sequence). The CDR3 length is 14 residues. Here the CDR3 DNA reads TGTGCCAGCAGCCAACCCCCAAGCGGGGAAAAACTGTTTTTT. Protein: CASSQPPSGEKLFF.

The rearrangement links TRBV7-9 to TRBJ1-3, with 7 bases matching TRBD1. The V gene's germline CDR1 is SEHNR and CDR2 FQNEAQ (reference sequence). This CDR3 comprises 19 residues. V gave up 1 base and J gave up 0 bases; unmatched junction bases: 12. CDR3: CASSLEPRRRGSSGNTIYF. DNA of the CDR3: TGTGCCAGCAGCTTAGAGCCTCGGCGCAGGGGGAGCTCTGGAAACACCATATATTTT.

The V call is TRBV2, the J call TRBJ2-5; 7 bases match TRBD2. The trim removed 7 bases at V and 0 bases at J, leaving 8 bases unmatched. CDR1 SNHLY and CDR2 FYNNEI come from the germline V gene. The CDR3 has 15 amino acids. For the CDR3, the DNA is TGTGCCAGCATTCGAGCGGGGATCGACCAAGAGACCCAGTACTTC. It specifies CASIRAGIDQETQYF.

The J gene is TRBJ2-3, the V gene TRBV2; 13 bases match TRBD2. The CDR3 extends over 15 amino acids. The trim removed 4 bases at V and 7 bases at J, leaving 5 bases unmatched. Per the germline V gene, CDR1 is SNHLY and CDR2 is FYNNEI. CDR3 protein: CASSGTSGGANTQYF. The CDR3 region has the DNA TGTGCCAGCAGTGGTACTAGCGGGGGGGCGAATACGCAGTATTTT.

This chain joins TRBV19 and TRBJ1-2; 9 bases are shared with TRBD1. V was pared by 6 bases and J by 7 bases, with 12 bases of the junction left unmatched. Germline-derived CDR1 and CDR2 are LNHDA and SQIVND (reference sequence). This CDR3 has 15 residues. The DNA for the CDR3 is TGTGCCAGTAGCATCCCACAGGGGGCCGGCGGTGGCTACACCTTC. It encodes CASSIPQGAGGGYTF.

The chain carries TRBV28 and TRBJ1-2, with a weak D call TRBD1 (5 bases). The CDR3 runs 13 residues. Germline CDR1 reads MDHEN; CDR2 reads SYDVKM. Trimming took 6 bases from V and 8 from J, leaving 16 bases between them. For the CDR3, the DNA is TGTGCCAGCAGGGCAATAGCGGGGGTCGGCTACACCTTC. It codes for CASRAIAGVGYTF.

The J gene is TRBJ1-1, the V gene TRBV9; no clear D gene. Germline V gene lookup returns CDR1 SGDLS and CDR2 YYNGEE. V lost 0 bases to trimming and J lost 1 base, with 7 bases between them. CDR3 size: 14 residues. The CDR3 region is CASSVATSNTEAFF. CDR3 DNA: TGTGCCAGCAGCGTAGCGACTTCGAACACTGAAGCTTTCTTT.

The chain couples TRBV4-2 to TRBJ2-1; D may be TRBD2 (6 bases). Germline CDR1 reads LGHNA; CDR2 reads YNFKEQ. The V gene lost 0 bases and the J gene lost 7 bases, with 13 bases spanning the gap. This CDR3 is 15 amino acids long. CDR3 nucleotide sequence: TGTGCCAGCAGCCAAGATACCGTTGGGGGGAATGAGCAGTTCTTC. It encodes CASSQDTVGGNEQFF.

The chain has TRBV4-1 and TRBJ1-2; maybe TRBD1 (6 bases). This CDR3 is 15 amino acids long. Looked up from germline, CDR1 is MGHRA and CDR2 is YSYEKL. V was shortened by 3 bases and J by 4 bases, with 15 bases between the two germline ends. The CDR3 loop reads CASSQTPGRGYGYTF. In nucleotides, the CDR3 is TGCGCCAGCAGCCAGACCCCGGGCAGGGGCTATGGCTACACCTTC.